This is a list of T cell receptor beta chains from one sample in a study of T-cell reconstitution after alpha-beta-depleted transplantation in children. TCRdb independently ran MiXCR on the PCR reads; one entry per CDR3 protein. The sample shows hundreds of thousands of distinct CDR3 sequences, about a sixth of them seen only once. The sample in question was PBMCs, mostly from graft donor cells, obtained 360 days after TCRalphabeta/CD19-depleted stem cell transplant. These TCRs come from a male patient aged 2 to 10 who had a stem cell transplant for acute lymphoblastic leukemia, so the T cells may come from the graft donor. Each CDR3 is given with its conserved first and last residue. The D gene is left open where the match is weak. Clone size, where shown, is once, few, many, or a class for clones that have expanded.

>-|-|TRBV18|TRBJ1-2
CASSPTDRRYGYTF
TGTGCCAGCTCACCGACAGACAGACGGTATGGCTACACCTTC
>-|few|TRBV18|TRBJ2-7
CASSPVVEGYEQYF
TGTGCCAGCTCACCAGTGGTAGAGGGTTACGAGCAGTACTTC
>TRBD1|once|TRBV20-1|TRBJ1-2
CCARETGQGISYGYTF
TGCTGTGCTAGAGAGACCGGACAGGGGATAAGCTATGGCTACACCTTC
>-|-|TRBV5-1|TRBJ2-1
CASSSLSAGADEQFF
TGCGCCAGCAGCTCCCTTTCTGCGGGGGCAGATGAGCAGTTCTTC
>-|-|TRBV7-8|TRBJ2-7
CASSLWVSNNEQYF
TGTGCCAGCAGCTTATGGGTTAGCAACAACGAGCAGTACTTC
>-|few|TRBV5-8|TRBJ2-7
CASSFGIGGSYEQYF
TGTGCCAGCAGCTTCGGTATCGGCGGATCCTACGAGCAGTACTTC
>TRBD2|-|TRBV5-1|TRBJ2-5
CASSLARRTSGTLQETQYF
TGCGCCAGCAGCTTGGCCCGTAGGACTAGCGGGACCCTACAAGAGACCCAGTACTTC
>TRBD1|few|TRBV24-1|TRBJ2-2
CATNRGSNTGELFF
TGTGCCACCAACAGGGGAAGCAACACCGGGGAGCTGTTTTTT
>-|-|TRBV28|TRBJ2-5
CASSFRGLNLETQYF
TGTGCCAGCAGTTTCCGGGGTTTGAACTTAGAGACCCAGTACTTC
>TRBD2|few|TRBV29-1|TRBJ2-3
CSVVLAGGQAQYF
TGCAGCGTTGTACTAGCGGGAGGGCAAGCGCAGTATTTT
>-|-|TRBV5-1|TRBJ1-4
CASSLENRSGEKLFF
TGCGCCAGCAGCTTGGAAAACAGATCTGGTGAAAAACTGTTTTTT
>-|many|TRBV10-3|TRBJ2-7
CAISEPYGTPEGGQYF
TGTGCCATCAGTGAGCCCTACGGGACACCTGAGGGTGGGCAGTACTTC
>TRBD2|-|TRBV11-3|TRBJ2-1
CASSLGLVLFNEQFF
TGTGCCAGCAGCCTTGGACTAGTACTTTTTAATGAGCAGTTCTTC
>-|few|TRBV29-1|TRBJ2-1
CSVGQASYNEQFF
TGCAGCGTTGGCCAGGCTTCCTACAATGAGCAGTTCTTC
>TRBD1|many|TRBV10-3|TRBJ2-7
CAISEPLSGDRGRYEQYF
TGTGCCATCAGTGAGCCTCTGAGTGGGGACAGGGGTAGATACGAGCAGTACTTC
>-|few|TRBV6-2/TRBV6-3|TRBJ1-5
CASSYGPSNQPQHF
TGTGCCAGCAGTTACGGACCGAGCAATCAGCCCCAGCATTTT
>-|-|TRBV7-6|TRBJ1-5
CASSLGDQNQPQHF
TGTGCCAGCAGCTTAGGGGACCAGAATCAGCCCCAGCATTTT
>-|few|TRBV7-2|TRBJ1-5
CASSTRGPSIGQPQHF
TGTGCCAGCAGCACGCGGGGGCCGTCCATTGGGCAGCCCCAGCATTTT
>-|few|TRBV10-2|TRBJ1-4
CASSEPVRGYEKLFF
TGCGCCAGCAGTGAGCCAGTCAGGGGATACGAAAAACTGTTTTTT
>-|-|TRBV10-3|TRBJ2-2
CAISGTGLVKTGELFF
TGTGCCATCAGTGGAACAGGGCTCGTGAAGACCGGGGAGCTGTTTTTT